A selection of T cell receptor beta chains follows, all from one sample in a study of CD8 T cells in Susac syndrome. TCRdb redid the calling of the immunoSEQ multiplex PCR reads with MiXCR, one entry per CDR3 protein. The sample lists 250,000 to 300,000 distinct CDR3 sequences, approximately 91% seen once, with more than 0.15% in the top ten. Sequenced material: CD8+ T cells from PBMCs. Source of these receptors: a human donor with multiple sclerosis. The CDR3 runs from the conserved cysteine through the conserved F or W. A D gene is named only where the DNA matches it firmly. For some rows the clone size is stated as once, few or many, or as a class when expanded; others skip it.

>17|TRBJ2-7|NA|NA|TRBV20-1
TGCAGTGCTAGAGATATAGGGGGTTCGGGACTACTTGGGGAGCAGTACTTC
CSARDIGGSGLLGEQYF
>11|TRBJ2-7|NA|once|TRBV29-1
TGCAGCGTGGTAGACGCCTACGAGCAGTACTTC
CSVVDAYEQYF
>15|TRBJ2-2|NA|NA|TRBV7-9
TGTGCCAGCAGCTTACCGGACGGAAACACCGGGGAGCTGTTTTTT
CASSLPDGNTGELFF
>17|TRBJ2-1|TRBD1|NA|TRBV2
TGTGCCAGCAGTGATGCCCTACGGGACAGGACCTACAATGAGCAGTTCTTC
CASSDALRDRTYNEQFF
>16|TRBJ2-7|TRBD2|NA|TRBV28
TGTGCCAGCAGCCCAAGGACTAGCGGGGCAACCTACGAGCAGTACTTC
CASSPRTSGATYEQYF
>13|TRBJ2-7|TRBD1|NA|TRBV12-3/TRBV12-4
TGTGCCAGCAGTTTAGGACAGGGGAACGAGCAGTACTTC
CASSLGQGNEQYF
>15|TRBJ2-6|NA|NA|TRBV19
TGTGCCAGTACCGCCCAGGGAGCTGGGGCCAACGTCCTGACTTTC
CASTAQGAGANVLTF
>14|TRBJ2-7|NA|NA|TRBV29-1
TGCAGCGTTGCGTCTTGGGTCAGCTCCTACGAGCAGTACTTC
CSVASWVSSYEQYF
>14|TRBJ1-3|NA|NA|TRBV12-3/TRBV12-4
TGTGCCAGCACCGTGGGGAGGGCTGGAAACACCATATATTTT
CASTVGRAGNTIYF
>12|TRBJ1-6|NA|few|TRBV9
TGTGCCAGCAGCGTAGAGGGTTCACCCCTCCACTTT
CASSVEGSPLHF
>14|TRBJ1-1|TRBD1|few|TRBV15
TGTGCCACCAGCAGGGGACAGGGAAGGATTGAAGCTTTCTTT
CATSRGQGRIEAFF
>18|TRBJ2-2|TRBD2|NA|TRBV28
TGTGCCAGCAGTTTCTTAGGTAGCGGGGACCCGAACACCGGGGAGCTGTTTTTT
CASSFLGSGDPNTGELFF
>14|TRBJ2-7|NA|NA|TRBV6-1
TGTGCCAGCGTCGGCCAGGCCGTCACCTACGAGCAGTACTTC
CASVGQAVTYEQYF
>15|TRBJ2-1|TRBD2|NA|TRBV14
TGTGCCAGCAGCCGCCATAGCGGGAACTACAATGAGCAGTTCTTC
CASSRHSGNYNEQFF
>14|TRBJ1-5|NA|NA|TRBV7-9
TGTGCCAGCAGTCTGGTGGACGGCAATCAGCCCCAGCATTTT
CASSLVDGNQPQHF
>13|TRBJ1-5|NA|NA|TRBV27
TGTGCCAGCAGTTTGCGGGTCCATCAGCCCCAGCATTTT
CASSLRVHQPQHF
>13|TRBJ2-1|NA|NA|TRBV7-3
TGTGCCAGCAGCTTAACCCCTGCCCCGGAGCAGTTCTTC
CASSLTPAPEQFF
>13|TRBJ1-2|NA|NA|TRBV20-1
TGCAGTGCTAGAGATGCCGCGGAGGGTGGCTACACCTTC
CSARDAAEGGYTF
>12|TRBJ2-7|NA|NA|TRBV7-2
TGTGCCACCTCCTTGACGATCTACGAGCAGTACTTC
CATSLTIYEQYF
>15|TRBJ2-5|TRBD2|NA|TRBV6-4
TGTGCCAGCAGTCGGACTAGCGGGGGGCAAGAGACCCAGTACTTC
CASSRTSGGQETQYF
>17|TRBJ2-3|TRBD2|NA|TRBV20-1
TGCAGTGCTAGGTCGGCTAGCGGGGGCGGTGGCACAGATACGCAGTATTTT
CSARSASGGGGTDTQYF
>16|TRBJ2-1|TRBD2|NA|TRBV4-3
TGCGCCAGCAGCCACCTAGCGGGAAGCTCCTACAATGAGCAGTTCTTC
CASSHLAGSSYNEQFF
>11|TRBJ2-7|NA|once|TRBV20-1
TGCAGTGCGGCACAGGGTTACGAGCAGTACTTC
CSAAQGYEQYF
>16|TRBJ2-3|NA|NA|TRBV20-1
TGCAGTGCTAGAGATAGGGCGGGCCTTAGCACAGATACGCAGTATTTT
CSARDRAGLSTDTQYF
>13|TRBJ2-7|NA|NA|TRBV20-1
TGCAGCGCGGGGGCTAGCGGCAACTACGAGCAGTACTTC
CSAGASGNYEQYF
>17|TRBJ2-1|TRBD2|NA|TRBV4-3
TGCGCCAGCAGCCAAGATGGGGTAGCGGGGGAAAACAATGAGCAGTTCTTC
CASSQDGVAGENNEQFF
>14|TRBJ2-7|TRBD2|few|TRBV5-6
TGTGCCAGCAGTACGGGACTAGCGGTCTACGAGCAGTACTTC
CASSTGLAVYEQYF
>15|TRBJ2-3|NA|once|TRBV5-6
TGTGCCAGCTCCCCCTGGGGGGGCCTGACAGATACGCAGTATTTT
CASSPWGGLTDTQYF
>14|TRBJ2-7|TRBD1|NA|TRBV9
TGTGCCAGCAGCGTAGGGGACAGCGCCTACGAGCAGTACTTC
CASSVGDSAYEQYF
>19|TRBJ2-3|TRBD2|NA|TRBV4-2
TGTGCCAGCACCGAATACCGGCGACTAGCGGGAGTTAGCCCAGATACGCAGTATTTT
CASTEYRRLAGVSPDTQYF
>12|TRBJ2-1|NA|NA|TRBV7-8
TGTGCCAGCAGCTGGGGGGAGGATGAGCAGTTCTTC
CASSWGEDEQFF
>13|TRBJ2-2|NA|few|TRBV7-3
TGTGCCAGCAGCGAGGCGGTCGCCGGGGAGCTGTTTTTT
CASSEAVAGELFF
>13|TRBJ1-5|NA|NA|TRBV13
TGTGCCAGCAGCCTCCGGGGGGTAGAGGCCCAGCATTTT
CASSLRGVEAQHF
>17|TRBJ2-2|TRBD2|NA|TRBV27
TGTGCCAGCAGCGAAACCGGGACTAGCGCCAGGGGCGGGGAGCTGTTTTTT
CASSETGTSARGGELFF
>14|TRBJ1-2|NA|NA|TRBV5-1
TGCGCCAGCAGCTCGGACTTTGGGGGCATGGGCTACACCTTC
CASSSDFGGMGYTF
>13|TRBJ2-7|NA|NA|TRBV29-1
TGCAGCGTTGAAGGCCATAGCTCCTACGAGCAGTACTTC
CSVEGHSSYEQYF
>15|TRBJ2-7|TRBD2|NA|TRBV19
TGTGCCAGTAGTGCCGGGACTATAGGAATCTACGAGCAGTACTTC
CASSAGTIGIYEQYF
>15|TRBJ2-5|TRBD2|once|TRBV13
TGTGCCAGCAGAATCACTAGCGGGAGGCCGGAGACCCAGTACTTC
CASRITSGRPETQYF
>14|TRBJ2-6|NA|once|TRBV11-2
TGTGCCAGCGAGACCTTCCCTGGGGCCAACGTCCTGACTTTC
CASETFPGANVLTF